A selection of T cell receptor beta chains follows, all from one sample in a study of OX40 agonist ivuxolimab in advanced cancers. Using immunoSEQ multiplex PCR, the repertoire was profiled, and TCRdb retains in-frame clones only, with some absent. The table includes approximately 40,000 clones, over 80% detected once. Sequenced here: CD4+ or CD8+ T cells sorted from blood, sampled in a trial of the OX40 agonist ivuxolimab. Receptor source: an adult with an advanced solid tumor such as melanoma, head and neck, liver or kidney cancer. CDR3s include the opening cysteine and the closing phenylalanine or tryptophan. A D gene is named only where the DNA matches it firmly. Clone size is shown for a subset of rows, as once, few, many or a class of expanded clone.

V	size	D	J	length	DNA	CDR3
TRBV2	.	.	TRBJ2-2	17	TGTGCCAGCAGTGAAGCGAGAGGGGGAGGGCCCACCGGGGAGCTGTTTTTT	CASSEARGGGPTGELFF
TRBV9	.	.	TRBJ1-1	15	TGTGCCAGCAGCGTAGGAAACCGCCCGGACACTGAAGCTTTCTTT	CASSVGNRPDTEAFF
TRBV28	.	TRBD1	TRBJ2-5	12	TGTGCCAGCTATTTGGCCGGGACAGAGATGTACTTC	CASYLAGTEMYF
TRBV5-1	once	TRBD2	TRBJ2-1	15	TGCGCCAGCAGCTTGGGACTAGCCCTCTACAATGAGCAGTTCTTC	CASSLGLALYNEQFF
TRBV7-8	.	TRBD2	TRBJ2-5	14	TGTGCCAGCAGCTTTAGCGGCGGGGGGGAGACCCAGTACTTC	CASSFSGGGETQYF
TRBV13	.	.	TRBJ1-1	15	TGTGCCAGCAGCCTAAGACAGAACATGAACACTGAAGCTTTCTTT	CASSLRQNMNTEAFF
TRBV6-5	.	.	TRBJ1-1	12	TGTGCCAGCAGTTACGGAGGAACTGAAGCTTTCTTT	CASSYGGTEAFF
TRBV6-6	.	.	TRBJ1-1	13	TGTGCCAGCAGTATGGAGGGATGGACTGAAGCTTTCTTT	CASSMEGWTEAFF
TRBV7-9	.	.	TRBJ2-4	14	TGTGCCAGCAGCGATGTATCGGGACTCTACATTCAGTACTTC	CASSDVSGLYIQYF
TRBV29-1	once	.	TRBJ2-5	8	TGCAGCGTTGAGGCCCAGTACTTC	CSVEAQYF
TRBV11-2	.	.	TRBJ1-1	14	TGTGCCAGCAGCTGGGATAGGGGTAACACTGAAGCTTTCTTT	CASSWDRGNTEAFF
TRBV6-7	.	.	TRBJ2-6	17	TGTGCCAGCAGCCTACCTAAAGGGCCCTCTGGGGCCAACGTCCTGACTTTC	CASSLPKGPSGANVLTF
TRBV7-9	.	TRBD2	TRBJ2-1	17	TGTGCCAGCAGCTTTTCTAGCGGGAGTTTCTTAAGGAATGAGCAGTTCTTC	CASSFSSGSFLRNEQFF
TRBV7-9	once	.	TRBJ1-1	12	TGTGCCAGCAGGAAGGGGGGAAGTGAAGCTTTCTTT	CASRKGGSEAFF
TRBV29-1	.	TRBD1	TRBJ1-2	12	TGCAGCGTCGACACAGGGGGTTATGGCTACACCTTC	CSVDTGGYGYTF
TRBV7-9	few	.	TRBJ2-3	16	TGTGCCAGCAGCTTAGTCCTCGGGGCCCACACAGATACGCAGTATTTT	CASSLVLGAHTDTQYF
TRBV10-3	.	TRBD2	TRBJ2-1	17	TGTGCCATCAGTCGGGGCGGGGTGCGGGGGGTGGGCCATGAGCAGTTCTTC	CAISRGGVRGVGHEQFF
TRBV25-1	.	.	TRBJ1-2	15	TGTGCCAGCAGTGAATTAGAAGGGGGGGGCTACGGCTACACCTTC	CASSELEGGGYGYTF
TRBV20-1	.	.	TRBJ1-2	10	TGCAGTTGGGGTCCCTATGGCTACACCTTC	CSWGPYGYTF
TRBV11-2	.	.	TRBJ1-4	13	TGTGCCAGCAGCTTAGAAACTAATGAAAAACTGTTTTTT	CASSLETNEKLFF
TRBV9	.	.	TRBJ2-3	16	TGTGCCAGCAGCGTAGAGGGGGTCGGTTCAACAGATACGCAGTATTTT	CASSVEGVGSTDTQYF
TRBV10-3	.	.	TRBJ1-2	15	TGTGCCATCAGCGCCGTACAAGAAGTCCTGAATGGCTACACCTTC	CAISAVQEVLNGYTF
TRBV5-1	.	TRBD1	TRBJ2-7	14	TGCGCCAGCAGCTTCGGGACAGGAGCCTACGAGCAGTACTTC	CASSFGTGAYEQYF
TRBV29-1	.	.	TRBJ2-5	13	TGCAGCGTCGGACTGATAGAGGAGGAGACCCAGTACTTC	CSVGLIEEETQYF
TRBV30	once	.	TRBJ1-4	16	TGTGCCTGGAGTGTTGAGGGGCACGTAACTAATGAAAAACTGTTTTTT	CAWSVEGHVTNEKLFF
TRBV30	.	.	TRBJ2-4	14	TGTGCCTGGAAGGAATCCGTAGCCAAAAACATTCAGTACTTC	CAWKESVAKNIQYF
TRBV7-9	.	.	TRBJ1-1	12	TGTGCCAGCAGCTTGCGGGGGACTGAAGCTTTCTTT	CASSLRGTEAFF
TRBV9	.	TRBD1	TRBJ2-1	15	TGTGCCAGCAGCGTATCTCAGGGGGCAGGGAATGAGCAGTTCTTC	CASSVSQGAGNEQFF
TRBV5-1	.	TRBD2	TRBJ2-1	16	TGCGCCAGCAGCTCCTCTGGACTAGCGGGTGCGGTAGAGCAGTTCTTC	CASSSSGLAGAVEQFF
TRBV7-6	.	.	TRBJ1-1	13	TGTGCCAGCAGCTTATTATGGAACACTGAAGCTTTCTTT	CASSLLWNTEAFF
TRBV9	.	.	TRBJ2-1	14	TGTGCCAGCAGCGTAGGAGCTAGCCCCAATGAGCAGTTCTTC	CASSVGASPNEQFF
TRBV6-5	.	.	TRBJ2-6	16	TGTGCCAGCAGTTACTCCGTTGTAGTTGGGGCCAACGTCCTGACTTTC	CASSYSVVVGANVLTF
TRBV5-4	.	TRBD1	TRBJ2-7	15	TGTGCCAGCAGCTCCCACCGGGACAGGGTTGGCGAGCAGTACTTC	CASSSHRDRVGEQYF
TRBV2	.	.	TRBJ1-6	17	TGTGCCAGCAGTGAGAGGGGTAGAAGCTCCTATAATTCACCCCTCCACTTT	CASSERGRSSYNSPLHF
TRBV9	.	.	TRBJ2-1	15	TGTGCCAGCAGCGTAGATGCAGGCTTATACAATGAGCAGTTCTTC	CASSVDAGLYNEQFF
TRBV2	few	.	TRBJ1-5	14	TGTGCCAGCAGGGGAATCGGAGGGGAAAGATCCCAGCATTTT	CASRGIGGERSQHF
TRBV27	.	TRBD2	TRBJ2-3	15	TGTGCCAGCAGTCCATCCGGGGAGCGGGAGAGGCTTTGGTATTTT	CASSPSGERERLWYF
TRBV11-3	.	TRBD2	TRBJ2-1	16	TGTGCCAGCAGCTTAGGCGGGGCGGGGGGCTACAATGAGCAGTTCTTC	CASSLGGAGGYNEQFF
TRBV19	.	.	TRBJ1-2	12	TGTGCCAGTAACCTAGGAGGGAGTGGCTACACCTTC	CASNLGGSGYTF
TRBV7-3	.	.	TRBJ2-1	15	TGTGCCAGCAGCTTATTGGGTAGCTCCTACAATGAGCAGTTCTTC	CASSLLGSSYNEQFF
TRBV2	.	.	TRBJ2-2	13	TGTGCCAGCAGTGAAATGAAGACCGGGGAGCTGTTTTTT	CASSEMKTGELFF
TRBV19	.	.	TRBJ2-3	17	TGTGCCAGTATGCCGACTTTTGGTACAAGGAGCACAGATACGCAGTATTTT	CASMPTFGTRSTDTQYF
TRBV2	.	TRBD2	TRBJ2-3	15	TGTGCCAGCAGCGCTCTAGCGGGAGTGGCAGATACGCAGTATTTT	CASSALAGVADTQYF
TRBV19	.	TRBD1	TRBJ1-2	14	TGTGCCAGTAGTACCAGGGGGTCTAACTATGGCTACACCTTC	CASSTRGSNYGYTF
TRBV2	.	.	TRBJ2-3	15	TGTGCCAGCAGTGAAGGCAGGGTGTTGACAGATACGCAGTATTTT	CASSEGRVLTDTQYF
TRBV5-1	.	.	TRBJ2-1	11	TGCGCCAGCAGCTCTTCACGGGAGCAGTTCTTC	CASSSSREQFF
TRBV29-1	.	TRBD1	TRBJ2-1	15	TGCAGCGTTGTCCTGAGGGACAGGGGGGAGTATGAGCAGTTCTTC	CSVVLRDRGEYEQFF
TRBV19	.	.	TRBJ2-6	16	TGTGCCAGTAGTATCATCGGGTCGGCTGGGGCCAACGTCCTGACTTTC	CASSIIGSAGANVLTF
TRBV5-6	.	.	TRBJ2-1	15	TGTGCCAGCAGCCAGGGGTACAGCTCCTACAATGAGCAGTTCTTC	CASSQGYSSYNEQFF
TRBV6-6	.	TRBD1	TRBJ2-1	13	TGTGCCAGCAGGGCAGGGGGCTACAATGAGCAGTTCTTC	CASRAGGYNEQFF
TRBV29-1	once	.	TRBJ2-1	12	TGCAGCGTTGAGTACACGTACAATGAGCAGTTCTTC	CSVEYTYNEQFF
TRBV27	once	.	TRBJ2-1	15	TGTGCCAGCTCGTGGACACCTCGTTCCTACAATGAGCAGTTCTTC	CASSWTPRSYNEQFF